This T cell receptor beta chain is drawn from a study of control samples from healthy donors and cancer patients. TCRdb's copy holds only in-frame clones and misses some; the assay was immunoSEQ multiplex PCR. The data show about 44,000 clones, more than 75% seen once. Germline V gives CDR1 MNHEY, CDR2 SVGAGI. V was clipped by 2 bases and J by 2 bases, with 14 bases between them. The CDR3 extends over 16 amino acids. V and J are TRBV6-5 and TRBJ2-3; tentatively, D is TRBD1 or TRBD2 (5 bases each). This TCR was recovered from a woman aged 55 to 70 with lung cancer. Specimen: PBMCs. CDR3 sequence (DNA): TGTGCCAGCAGTTACGGGACGGGGCATACCACAGATACGCAGTATTTT. This translates into CASSYGTGHTTDTQYF.